One T cell receptor (beta chain) is described in this entry. The data stem from a study of blood T cell repertoires in COVID-19. This table comes from immunoSEQ multiplex PCR, and its TCRdb copy is limited to in-frame clones, with some not included. The sample has about 230,000 clones; roughly 80% are singletons. The sample comprised peripheral blood. The sequence was collected from a woman aged 80 or older with acute or convalescent COVID-19.

CDR3 loop: CASSLSVFGGPGGELFF. The DNA for the CDR3 is TGTGCCAGCAGCTTATCTGTTTTCGGGGGGCCAGGAGGGGAGCTGTTTTTT. V and J are TRBV7-6 and TRBJ2-2; D perhaps matches TRBD2 (7 bases). The CDR3 loop spans 17 amino acids. From germline, CDR1 is SGHVS and CDR2 FNYEAQ. With 2 bases removed from V and 8 bases from J, the gap between germline ends came to 21 bases.